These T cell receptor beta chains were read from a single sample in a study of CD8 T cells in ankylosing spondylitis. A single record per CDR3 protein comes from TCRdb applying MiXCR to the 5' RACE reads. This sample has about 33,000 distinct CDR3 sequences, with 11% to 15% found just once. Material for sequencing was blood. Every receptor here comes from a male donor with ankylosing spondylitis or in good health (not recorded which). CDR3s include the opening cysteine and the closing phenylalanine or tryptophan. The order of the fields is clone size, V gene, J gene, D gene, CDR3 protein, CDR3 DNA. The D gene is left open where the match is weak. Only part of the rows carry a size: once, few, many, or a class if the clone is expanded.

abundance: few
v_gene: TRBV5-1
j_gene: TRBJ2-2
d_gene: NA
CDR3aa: CASSNLNTGELFF
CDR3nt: TGCGCCAGCAGCAACTTGAACACCGGGGAGCTGTTTTTT

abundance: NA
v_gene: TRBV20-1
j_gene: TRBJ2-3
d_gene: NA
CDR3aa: CSAGGPSGSDTQYF
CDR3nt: TGCAGTGCTGGAGGCCCCTCGGGGTCAGATACGCAGTATTTT

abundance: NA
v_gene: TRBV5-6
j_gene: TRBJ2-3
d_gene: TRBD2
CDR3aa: CASSFRLAASTDTQYF
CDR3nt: TGTGCCAGCAGCTTCCGACTAGCGGCTAGCACAGATACGCAGTATTTT

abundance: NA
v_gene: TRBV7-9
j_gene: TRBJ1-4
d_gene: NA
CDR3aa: CACPGGTNEKLFF
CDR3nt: TGTGCCTGCCCGGGGGGCACTAATGAAAAACTGTTTTTT

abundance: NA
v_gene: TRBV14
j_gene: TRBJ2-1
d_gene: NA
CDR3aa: CASSPGAYNEQFF
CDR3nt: TGTGCCAGCAGCCCGGGGGCCTACAATGAGCAGTTCTTC

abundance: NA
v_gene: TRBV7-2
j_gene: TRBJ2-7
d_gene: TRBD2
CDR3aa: CASSPGTSRDEQYF
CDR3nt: TGTGCCAGCAGCCCCGGGACTAGCCGTGACGAGCAGTACTTC

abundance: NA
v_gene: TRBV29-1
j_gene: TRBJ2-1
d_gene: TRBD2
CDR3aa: CSVAKASGRASEQFF
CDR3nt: TGCAGCGTTGCGAAGGCTAGCGGGAGGGCCAGTGAGCAGTTCTTC

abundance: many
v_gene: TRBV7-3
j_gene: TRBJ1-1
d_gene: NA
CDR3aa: CASSTSYGGTEAFF
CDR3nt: TGTGCCAGCAGCACGTCATACGGAGGCACTGAAGCTTTCTTT

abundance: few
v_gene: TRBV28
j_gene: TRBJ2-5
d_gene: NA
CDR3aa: CASSPRGPLKETQYF
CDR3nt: TGTGCCAGCAGTCCCCGCGGCCCCCTCAAAGAGACCCAGTACTTC

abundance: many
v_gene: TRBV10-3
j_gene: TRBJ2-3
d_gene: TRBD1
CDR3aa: CAISGTGDTDTQYF
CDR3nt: TGTGCCATCAGCGGGACAGGGGACACAGATACGCAGTATTTT

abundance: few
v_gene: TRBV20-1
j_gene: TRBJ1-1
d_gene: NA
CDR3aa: CSALRTDLNTEAFF
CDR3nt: TGCAGTGCTCTCAGGACGGATCTTAACACTGAAGCTTTCTTT

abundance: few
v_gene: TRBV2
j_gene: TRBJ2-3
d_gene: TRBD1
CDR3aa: CASSERGPEDTQYF
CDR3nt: TGTGCCAGCAGTGAAAGGGGGCCGGAGGATACGCAGTATTTT

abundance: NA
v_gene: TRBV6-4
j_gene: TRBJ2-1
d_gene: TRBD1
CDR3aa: CASSRTGDSYNEQFF
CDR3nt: TGTGCCAGCAGCCGGACAGGGGACTCCTACAATGAGCAGTTCTTC

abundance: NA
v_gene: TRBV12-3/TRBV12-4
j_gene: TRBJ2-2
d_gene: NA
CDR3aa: CASKFARSTGELFF
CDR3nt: TGTGCCAGCAAGTTCGCCCGGTCGACCGGGGAGCTGTTTTTT

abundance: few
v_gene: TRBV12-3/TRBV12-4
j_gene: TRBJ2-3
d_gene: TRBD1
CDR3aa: CASSPLPGQESTDTQYF
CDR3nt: TGTGCCAGCAGTCCTCTGCCGGGACAGGAGAGCACAGATACGCAGTATTTT

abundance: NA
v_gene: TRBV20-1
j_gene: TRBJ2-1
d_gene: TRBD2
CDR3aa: CSAPRGGVEQFF
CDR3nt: TGCAGTGCGCCGCGGGGGGGAGTTGAGCAGTTCTTC

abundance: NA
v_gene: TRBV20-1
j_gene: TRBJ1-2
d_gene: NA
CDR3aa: CSARVIYGYTF
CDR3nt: TGCAGTGCTAGGGTCATTTATGGCTACACCTTC

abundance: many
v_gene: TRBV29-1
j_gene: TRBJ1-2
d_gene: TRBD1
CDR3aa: CSVEDGTGGGYTF
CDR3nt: TGCAGCGTTGAAGACGGGACAGGGGGTGGCTACACCTTC

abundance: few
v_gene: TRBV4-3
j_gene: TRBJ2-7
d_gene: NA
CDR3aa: CASSQVPDSSYEQYF
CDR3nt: TGCGCCAGCAGCCAGGTACCTGACAGCTCCTACGAGCAGTACTTC

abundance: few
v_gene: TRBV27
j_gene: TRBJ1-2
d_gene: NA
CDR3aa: CASSLAGNYGYTF
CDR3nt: TGTGCCAGCAGTTTAGCCGGAAACTATGGCTACACCTTC

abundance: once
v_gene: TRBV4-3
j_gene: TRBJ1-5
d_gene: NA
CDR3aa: CASSQEVLKQPQHF
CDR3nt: TGCGCCAGCAGCCAAGAAGTTCTGAAGCAGCCCCAGCATTTT

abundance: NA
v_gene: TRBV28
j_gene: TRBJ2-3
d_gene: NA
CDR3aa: CASSLATGQSDTQYF
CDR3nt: TGTGCCAGCAGTTTAGCTACTGGACAGTCAGATACGCAGTATTTT